Listed below are T cell receptor beta chains from one sample, sequenced in a study of cytomegalovirus exposure and HLA in healthy donors. Sequenced by immunoSEQ multiplex PCR; TCRdb stores in-frame clones only, minus some. The sample has 100,000 to 150,000 clones, 74% seen once; the top ten hold approximately 3.9%. Material: PBMCs. These receptors were obtained from a man aged 35 to 55 in good health and CMV-seropositive. The CDR3 runs from the conserved cysteine through the conserved F or W. A D gene is named only where the DNA matches it firmly. A row's size may be missing; if present it is once, few, many or a size class.

CDR3 protein	CDR3 DNA	D gene	clone size	V gene	J gene
CAISESTSGKLGEQFF	TGTGCCATCAGTGAGTCGACTAGCGGGAAATTAGGTGAGCAGTTCTTC	TRBD2	NA	TRBV10-3	TRBJ2-1
CASRSSGGGEQYF	TGTGCCAGCAGGAGTAGCGGGGGAGGCGAGCAGTACTTC	TRBD2	NA	TRBV2	TRBJ2-7
CASSSRLLSGRIYEQYF	TGTGCCAGCAGTTCTAGACTCCTTAGCGGGAGAATCTACGAGCAGTACTTC	TRBD2	NA	TRBV27	TRBJ2-7
CASSSGMTIYF	TGTGCCAGCAGCTCGGGAATGACCATATATTTT	NA	NA	TRBV11-1	TRBJ1-3
CASSLGGTGELFF	TGTGCCAGCAGTTTGGGGGGTACCGGGGAGCTGTTTTTT	NA	NA	TRBV28	TRBJ2-2
CASSLIVGDEQYF	TGTGCCAGCAGCTTAATTGTAGGAGACGAGCAGTACTTC	NA	NA	TRBV7-9	TRBJ2-7
CASSVTLAGVGETQYF	TGTGCCAGTAGTGTAACCTTAGCGGGAGTGGGGGAGACCCAGTACTTC	TRBD2	NA	TRBV19	TRBJ2-5
CASSWGTLDTIYF	TGTGCCAGCAGCTGGGGGACATTGGACACCATATATTTT	NA	NA	TRBV5-4	TRBJ1-3
CASSSGQGRTYEQYF	TGTGCCAGCAGCTCCGGACAGGGGCGCACCTACGAGCAGTACTTC	TRBD1	few	TRBV5-6	TRBJ2-7
CASSRTSGGAVETQYF	TGTGCCAGCAGCCGGACTAGCGGGGGGGCCGTAGAGACCCAGTACTTC	TRBD2	once	TRBV5-8	TRBJ2-5
CASSAEGQKFTGELFF	TGTGCCAGCAGCGCGGAGGGACAGAAATTCACCGGGGAGCTGTTTTTT	NA	NA	TRBV11-3	TRBJ2-2
CASSYPKAGGETQYF	TGTGCCAGCAGTTACCCGAAAGCGGGGGGAGAGACCCAGTACTTC	TRBD2	NA	TRBV6-5	TRBJ2-5
CASPGTANTGELFF	TGTGCCAGCCCCGGGACTGCAAACACCGGGGAGCTGTTTTTT	NA	NA	TRBV6-1	TRBJ2-2
CASSGQNTEAFF	TGTGCCAGCTCCGGACAGAACACTGAAGCTTTCTTT	NA	NA	TRBV18	TRBJ1-1
CASGLVLSGLSYEQYF	TGTGCTAGTGGTTTGGTACTGTCAGGGCTCTCCTACGAGCAGTACTTC	NA	NA	TRBV12-5	TRBJ2-7
CASRIRTGFNEKLFF	TGTGCCAGTAGGATACGGACAGGTTTTAATGAAAAACTGTTTTTT	TRBD1	NA	TRBV19	TRBJ1-4
CATGRGGRGYADTQYF	TGTGCCACCGGCAGAGGGGGCAGGGGGTACGCAGATACGCAGTATTTT	TRBD1	NA	TRBV15	TRBJ2-3
CASSDLGQGSVENEQYF	TGTGCCAGCAGTGACTTAGGACAGGGAAGTGTGGAGAACGAGCAGTACTTC	TRBD1	NA	TRBV6-1	TRBJ2-7
CASSQAGWGSTEAFF	TGTGCCAGCAGCCAGGCGGGGTGGGGGAGCACTGAAGCTTTCTTT	NA	NA	TRBV5-4	TRBJ1-1
CASSQLPGGVGQPQHF	TGCGCCAGCAGCCAACTCCCGGGAGGCGTGGGTCAGCCCCAGCATTTT	NA	NA	TRBV4-1	TRBJ1-5
CAVRNRGTNEQFF	TGTGCCGTTCGAAACAGGGGAACCAATGAGCAGTTCTTC	TRBD1	NA	TRBV6-1	TRBJ2-1
CAWSVPRTGGQKLFF	TGTGCCTGGAGTGTTCCTAGGACAGGGGGCCAAAAACTGTTTTTT	TRBD1	few	TRBV30	TRBJ1-4
CASTRSRDNQETQYF	TGTGCCAGCACCCGATCTCGGGACAACCAAGAGACCCAGTACTTC	NA	NA	TRBV6-1	TRBJ2-5
CASSGTSGGILETQYF	TGTGCCAGCAGCGGGACTAGCGGGGGGATTCTGGAGACCCAGTACTTC	TRBD2	NA	TRBV5-5	TRBJ2-5
CASSDSTYGYTF	TGTGCCAGCAGCGACAGTACCTATGGCTACACCTTC	NA	NA	TRBV6-1	TRBJ1-2
CASSEGRAGVAYEQYF	TGTGCCAGCAGTGAGGGAAGAGCGGGAGTTGCCTACGAGCAGTACTTC	TRBD2	NA	TRBV2	TRBJ2-7